The 17 T cell receptor beta chains presented below share a single source sample, sequenced in a study of T cells in Graves' hyperthyroidism and ophthalmopathy. Amplification of TCR beta CDR3 regions was performed using RNA transcripts as template. HTBI primers drove first-round RT-PCR of the TCR CDR3. TCRdb re-derived calls from the multiplex PCR reads in MiXCR, one entry per CDR3 protein. The sample lists around 690,000 distinct CDR3 sequences; about 18% were seen once. Sequencing used blood. The receptors here all came from a man aged 50 to 60 with Graves' hyperthyroidism.

The chain joins TRBV28 to TRBJ1-1; no clear D. The V end lost 7 bases, the J end lost 1 base, and 22 bases lay between the germline ends. Germline CDR1 MDHEN, CDR2 SYDVKM. This CDR3 has 17 amino acids. The CDR3 DNA follows: TGTGCCAGCACTCGGAGATTAGCTTGGTTTTCGAACACTGAAGCTTTCTTT. Translating it yields CASTRRLAWFSNTEAFF.

Remarks on this clonotype: A much larger clone differs from this one at a single base, so this may be a read error. J is TRBJ1-6 and V is TRBV3-1; tentative D call: TRBD1 (6 bases). Germline CDR1 reads LGHDT; CDR2 reads YNNKEL (reference sequence). Between the trimmed V and J ends, which lost 5 bases and 7 bases, there was a span of 15 bases. The CDR3 extends over 15 amino acids. CDR3 sequence reads: CASSTFQGLNSPLHF. Here the CDR3 DNA reads TGTGCCAGCAGCACATTTCAGGGGCTGAATTCACCCCTCCACTTT.

This clonotype was detected ten times or more. V usage is TRBV6-2 or TRBV6-3 and J usage is TRBJ2-1, with 8 bases aligning to TRBD2. The CDR3 has 15 amino acids. V trimming: 7 bases; J trimming: 5 bases; junction bases outside the gene matches: 10. CDR1 and CDR2 (germline): MNHEY, SVGEGT. CDR3 in amino acids: CASKPGGRVHNEQFF. CDR3 sequence (DNA): TGTGCCAGCAAACCGGGGGGGCGCGTACACAATGAGCAGTTCTTC.

The chain is built from TRBV10-3 and TRBJ2-3; D gene uncertain. The CDR3 sequence is 14 residues long. V dropped 6 bases and J dropped 7 bases, with 17 bases sitting between them. Germline assignment: CDR1 ENHRY and CDR2 SYGVKD. For the CDR3, the DNA is TGTGCCATCAGGGGTGGCGGTGACTCACATACGCAGTATTTT. It translates to CAIRGGGDSHTQYF.

At least ten counts were recorded for this clonotype. V is TRBV12-3 or TRBV12-4 and J is TRBJ2-7; perhaps D is TRBD1 or TRBD2 (5 bases each). V dropped 3 bases and J dropped 3 bases, with 9 bases sitting between them. The CDR3 sequence is 13 residues long. CDR3 region: CASSFFGGYEQYF. The CDR3 nucleotides are TGTGCCAGCAGTTTCTTTGGGGGCTACGAGCAGTACTTC.

This clonotype was recorded at least ten times. The rearrangement joins TRBV7-2 to TRBJ2-7; D tentatively reads TRBD1 or TRBD2 (6 bases each). This CDR3 has 15 residues. The V gene lost 5 bases and the J gene lost 2 bases, with 16 bases spanning the gap. Germline V gene data show CDR1 as SGHTA and CDR2 as FQGNSA. The CDR3 protein is CASSVTAGEAYEQYF. The CDR3 DNA reads as TGTGCCAGCAGCGTCACCGCAGGGGAGGCCTACGAGCAGTACTTC. Using reference TRBV7-2 and TRBJ2-7 for the parts outside the CDR3, the full variable domain is GAGVSQSPSNKVTEKGKDVELRCDPISGHTALYWYRQSLGQGLEFLIYFQGNSAPDKSGLPSDRFSAERTGGSVSTLTIQRTQQEDSAVYLCASSVTAGEAYEQYFGPGTRLTVT.

CDR3: CASCRDSNQPQHF. The CDR3 DNA follows: TGTGCCAGCTGCCGGGACAGCAATCAGCCCCAGCATTTT. The V gene is TRBV6-2 or TRBV6-3, the J gene TRBJ1-5, with D possibly being TRBD1 (5 bases). Germline values: CDR1 MNHEY, CDR2 SVGEGT. The CDR3 loop spans 13 amino acids. Trimming left V 8 bases short and J 1 base short, with 9 bases between.

The gene calls are TRBV24-1 and TRBJ2-1; 8 nucleotides match TRBD2. V was pared by 5 bases and J by 4 bases, with 9 bases of the junction left unmatched. The CDR3 runs 16 residues. CDR1 and CDR2 from the germline V gene are KGHDR and SFDVKD. The CDR3: CATSVKTSGFYNEQFF. In DNA, the CDR3 is TGTGCCACCAGTGTTAAAACTAGCGGCTTTTACAATGAGCAGTTCTTC.

This clonotype was recorded at least ten times. The rearrangement joins TRBV10-3 to TRBJ2-5, with a possible D match to TRBD2 (8 bases). The CDR3 is 18 residues long. V lost 6 bases and J 2 bases, leaving 25 bases between the germline ends. Germline V lookup: CDR1 ENHRY, CDR2 SYGVKD. The CDR3 sequence: CAIRTSWNSGTDQETQYF. For the CDR3, the DNA is TGTGCCATCAGGACCTCCTGGAATAGCGGGACAGATCAAGAGACCCAGTACTTC.

The chain is built from TRBV27 and TRBJ1-1; D is undetermined. This CDR3 comprises 14 residues. Per germline, CDR1 MNHEY and CDR2 SMNVEV (reference sequence). The V end lost 3 bases, the J end lost 5 bases, and 13 bases lay between the germline ends. The chain's CDR3 is CASSLGDVRTEAFF. The CDR3 nucleotides are TGTGCCAGCAGTTTGGGAGACGTTAGGACTGAAGCTTTCTTT.

This clonotype has a handful of counts. The chain links TRBV14 to TRBJ2-1; D possibly corresponds to TRBD2 (6 bases). Germline CDR1 and CDR2: SGHDN and FVKESK. This CDR3 has 16 amino acids. V was clipped by 0 bases and J by 7 bases, with 16 bases between them. The CDR3 DNA is TGTGCCAGCAGCCAAGATTGGATCGGGAGTAAGAATGAGCAGTTCTTC. This codes for CASSQDWIGSKNEQFF.

This clonotype came up many times. V is TRBV14 and J is TRBJ2-7; D unclear. CDR1 and CDR2 from the germline V gene are SGHDN and FVKESK. V was clipped by 0 bases and J by 9 bases, with 9 bases between them. CDR3 length: 12 residues. The CDR3 reads CASSQEGVRQYF. For the CDR3, the DNA is TGTGCCAGCAGCCAAGAGGGCGTTCGGCAGTACTTC.

This clonotype was picked up many times. The chain recombines TRBV12-3 or TRBV12-4 with TRBJ1-5; D not resolved. The CDR3 totals 14 residues. Trimming pared 2 bases from V and 7 bases from J, leaving 12 bases between. CDR3 protein: CASSLSAERQPQHF. The CDR3 coding sequence is TGTGCCAGCAGTTTATCCGCCGAGAGGCAGCCCCAGCATTTT.

Only one count was recorded for this clonotype. V gene TRBV5-4 combines with J gene TRBJ1-5, with D tentatively TRBD1 (5 bases). The ends were cut back, 2 bases at V and 0 bases at J, with 9 bases in the middle. The CDR3 is made up of 15 amino acids. Germline V gene sequence: CDR1 SGHNT, CDR2 YYREEE (reference sequence). CDR3 coding DNA: TGTGCCAGCAGCTTCTGGGGGAATAGCAATCAGCCCCAGCATTTT. This gives the protein CASSFWGNSNQPQHF.

This chain joins TRBV7-9 and TRBJ2-7; 10 bases map to TRBD2. V lost 4 bases to trimming and J lost 3 bases; unmatched junction nucleotides: 9. Germline V gene sequence: CDR1 SEHNR, CDR2 FQNEAQ (reference sequence). The CDR3 contains 16 residues. CDR3 in DNA: TGTGCCAGCAGCTCTTCCTCTAGCGGGAGCATCTACGAGCAGTACTTC. Translating it yields CASSSSSSGSIYEQYF.

The chain carries TRBV28 and TRBJ2-5; TRBD1 or TRBD2 may be the D gene (5 bases each). The V gene lost 2 bases and the J gene lost 5 bases, with 15 bases spanning the gap. The CDR3 loop spans 15 amino acids. Germline CDR1 reads MDHEN; CDR2 reads SYDVKM. The CDR3 sequence is CASSLPGPQIETQYF. The CDR3 DNA reads TGTGCCAGCAGTTTACCGGGGCCCCAAATTGAGACCCAGTACTTC.

This clonotype appeared a few times. The chain couples TRBV12-3 or TRBV12-4 to TRBJ2-1; D is uncertain. The CDR3 totals 13 residues. V lost 5 bases to trimming and J lost 2 bases, with 7 bases between them. This CDR3 reads CASSSATYNEQFF. Written as DNA, the CDR3 is TGTGCCAGCAGTAGTGCGACCTACAATGAGCAGTTCTTC.